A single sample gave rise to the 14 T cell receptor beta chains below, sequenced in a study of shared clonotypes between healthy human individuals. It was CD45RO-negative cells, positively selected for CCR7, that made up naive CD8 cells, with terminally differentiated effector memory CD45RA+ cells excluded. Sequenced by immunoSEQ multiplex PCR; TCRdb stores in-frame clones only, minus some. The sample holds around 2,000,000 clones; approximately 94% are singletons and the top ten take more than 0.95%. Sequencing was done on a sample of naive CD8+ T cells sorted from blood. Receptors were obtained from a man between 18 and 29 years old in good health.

The CDR3 loop reads CASSYVGDLEAFF. CDR3 nucleotides: TGTGCCAGCAGTTACGTGGGAGACCTCGAAGCTTTCTTT. The chain links TRBV6-5 to TRBJ1-1, with unresolved D. Deletions cut 2 bases from V and 8 bases from J, with 12 bases between. The CDR3 sequence is 13 residues long. Germline V gene data show CDR1 as MNHEY and CDR2 as SVGAGI.

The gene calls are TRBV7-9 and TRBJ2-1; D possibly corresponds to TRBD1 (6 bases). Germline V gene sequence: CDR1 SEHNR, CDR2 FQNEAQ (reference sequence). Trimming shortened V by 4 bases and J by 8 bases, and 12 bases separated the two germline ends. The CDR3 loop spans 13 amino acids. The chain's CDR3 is CASSSGTRDEQFF. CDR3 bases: TGTGCCAGCAGCTCCGGGACACGGGATGAGCAGTTCTTC.

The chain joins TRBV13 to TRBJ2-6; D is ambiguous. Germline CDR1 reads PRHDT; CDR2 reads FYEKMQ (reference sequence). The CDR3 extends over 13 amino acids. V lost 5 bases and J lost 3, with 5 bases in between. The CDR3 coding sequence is TGTGCCAGCAGCGACGGTGGGGCCAACGTCCTGACTTTC. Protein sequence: CASSDGGANVLTF.

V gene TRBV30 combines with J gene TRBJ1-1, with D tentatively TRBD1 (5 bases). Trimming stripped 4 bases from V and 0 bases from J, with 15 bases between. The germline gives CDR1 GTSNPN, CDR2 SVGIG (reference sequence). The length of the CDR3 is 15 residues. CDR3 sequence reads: CAWMLFGTMNTEAFF. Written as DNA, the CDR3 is TGTGCCTGGATGCTGTTTGGGACCATGAACACTGAAGCTTTCTTT.

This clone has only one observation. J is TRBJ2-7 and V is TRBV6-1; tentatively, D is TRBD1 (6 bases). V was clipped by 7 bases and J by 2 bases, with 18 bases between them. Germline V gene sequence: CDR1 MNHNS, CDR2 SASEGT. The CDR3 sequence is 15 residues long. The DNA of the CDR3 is TGTGCCAGCACATCAACGACAGGTTCTCCCTACGAGCAGTACTTC. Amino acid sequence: CASTSTTGSPYEQYF.

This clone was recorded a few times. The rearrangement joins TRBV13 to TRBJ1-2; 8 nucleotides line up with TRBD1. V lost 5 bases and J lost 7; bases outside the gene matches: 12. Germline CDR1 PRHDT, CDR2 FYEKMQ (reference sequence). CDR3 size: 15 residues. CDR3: CASSPEDRVWSGYTF. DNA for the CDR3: TGTGCCAGCAGCCCCGAGGACAGGGTGTGGAGTGGCTACACCTTC.

For the CDR3, the DNA is TGTGCCAGCAGCCGGGACAGGGGAAGTCAGCCCCAGCATTTT. It encodes CASSRDRGSQPQHF. The rearrangement joins TRBV5-4 to TRBJ1-5, with 10 nucleotides matching TRBD1. Looked up from germline, CDR1 is SGHNT and CDR2 is YYREEE (reference sequence). The CDR3 totals 14 residues. V gave up 4 bases and J gave up 6 bases; unmatched junction bases: 4.

CDR3 nucleotide sequence: TGCGCCAGCAGCCAAGATTTAAGTAGCGGGAGAGTAATAATGGACGAGCAGTACTTC. Translating it yields CASSQDLSSGRVIMDEQYF. The rearrangement joins TRBV4-3 to TRBJ2-7; TRBD2 matches 9 bases. The CDR3 totals 19 residues. V lost 0 bases and J lost 5; bases outside the gene matches: 17. CDR1 and CDR2 (germline): LGHNA, YSLEER.

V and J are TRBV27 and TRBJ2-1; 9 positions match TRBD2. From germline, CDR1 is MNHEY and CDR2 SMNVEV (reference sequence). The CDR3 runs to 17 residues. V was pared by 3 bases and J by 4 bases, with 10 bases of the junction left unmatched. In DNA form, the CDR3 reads TGTGCCAGCAGTTTTGGGCTAGCGGGGCCCGTTTACAATGAGCAGTTCTTC. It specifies CASSFGLAGPVYNEQFF.

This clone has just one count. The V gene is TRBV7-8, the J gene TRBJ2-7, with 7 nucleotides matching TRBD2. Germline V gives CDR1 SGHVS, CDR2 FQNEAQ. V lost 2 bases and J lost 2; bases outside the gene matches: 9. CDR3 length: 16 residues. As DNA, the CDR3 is TGTGCCAGCAGCTTAAGCGGGACCGACTGGACCTACGAGCAGTACTTC. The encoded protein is CASSLSGTDWTYEQYF.

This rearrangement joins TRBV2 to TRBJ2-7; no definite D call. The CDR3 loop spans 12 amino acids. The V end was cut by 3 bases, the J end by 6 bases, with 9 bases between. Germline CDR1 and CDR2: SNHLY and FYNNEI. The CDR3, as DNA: TGTGCCAGCAGTGATATGTCGGTCGAGCAGTACTTC. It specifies CASSDMSVEQYF.

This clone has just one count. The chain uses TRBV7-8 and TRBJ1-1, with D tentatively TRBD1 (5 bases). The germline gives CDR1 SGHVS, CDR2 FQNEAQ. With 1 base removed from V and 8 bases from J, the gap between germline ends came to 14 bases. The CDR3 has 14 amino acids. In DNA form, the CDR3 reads TGTGCCAGCAGCTTAGTGGGTGGGGCCGACGAAGCTTTCTTT. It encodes CASSLVGGADEAFF.

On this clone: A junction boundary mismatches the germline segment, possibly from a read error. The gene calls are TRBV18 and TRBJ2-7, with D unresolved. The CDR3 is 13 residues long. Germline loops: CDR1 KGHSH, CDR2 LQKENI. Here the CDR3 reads CASSPRRNYDQYF. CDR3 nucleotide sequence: TGTGCCAGCTCACCGCGTCGAAACTACGATCAGTACTTC. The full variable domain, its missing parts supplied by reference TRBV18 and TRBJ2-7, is NAGVMQNPRHLVRRRGQEARLRCSPMKGHSHVYWYRQLPEEGLKFMVYLQKENIIDESGMPKERFSAEFPKEGPSILRIQQVVRGDSAAYFCASSPRRNYDQYFGPGTRLTVT.

The CDR3 coding sequence is TGTGCCAGCAGCGTACGGTTTAGCGGGTATGAGGTCAATGAGCAGTTCTTC. Translated, it gives CASSVRFSGYEVNEQFF. V gene TRBV9 combines with J gene TRBJ2-1, with 7 bases fitting TRBD2. The CDR3 has 17 residues. CDR1 SGDLS and CDR2 YYNGEE come from the germline V gene. The ends lost 1 base at V and 6 bases at J; junction bases unmatched: 13.